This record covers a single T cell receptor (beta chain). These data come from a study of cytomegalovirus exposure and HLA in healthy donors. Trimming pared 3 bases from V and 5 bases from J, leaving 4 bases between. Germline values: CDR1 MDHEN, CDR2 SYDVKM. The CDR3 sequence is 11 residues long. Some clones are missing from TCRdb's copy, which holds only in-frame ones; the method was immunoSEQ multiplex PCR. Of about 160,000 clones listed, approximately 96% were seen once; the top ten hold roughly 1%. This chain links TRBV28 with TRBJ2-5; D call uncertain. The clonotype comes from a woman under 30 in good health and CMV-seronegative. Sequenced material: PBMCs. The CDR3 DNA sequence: TGTGCCAGCAGTTTGCAGGAGACCCAGTACTTC. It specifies CASSLQETQYF.